Listed below are T cell receptor beta chains from one sample, sequenced in a study of blood T cell repertoires in COVID-19. Here immunoSEQ multiplex PCR was the method, and the copy in TCRdb shows in-frame clones only, minus some. The data contain hundreds of thousands of clones, 88% of them singletons. Source material: PBMCs or T cells enriched from blood (not recorded which). Every receptor here comes from a woman aged 50 to 60 who had recovered from COVID-19. Both conserved end residues are part of each CDR3.

cdr3_aa	v_call	j_call
CATSDPPTDNEQFF	TRBV24-1	TRBJ2-1
CASSTHRVGEREVSYEQYF	TRBV28	TRBJ2-7
CASSQTGGREKLFF	TRBV7-2	TRBJ1-4
CASSPSQGAGANVLTF	TRBV23-1	TRBJ2-6
CASTPGGGDTQYF	TRBV9	TRBJ2-3
CAASRERSGELFF	TRBV7-6	TRBJ2-2
CASSKVLASVDNEQFF	TRBV21-1	TRBJ2-1
CAWSGDRGSSPLHF	TRBV30	TRBJ1-6
CSVVRQGWVNEQFF	TRBV29-1	TRBJ2-1
CASRSGTQGALVNEQYF	TRBV27	TRBJ2-7
CSVYLRGTLGANVLTF	TRBV29-1	TRBJ2-6
CASSLERAGVMNTEAFF	TRBV28	TRBJ1-1
CASSLAGTSGTGELFF	TRBV5-1	TRBJ2-2
CASSQGQGAYGYTF	TRBV3-1/TRBV3-2	TRBJ1-2
CAIRGTERGNEQFF	TRBV10-3	TRBJ2-1
CASSPLGTASTDTQYF	TRBV6-2/TRBV6-3	TRBJ2-3
CASSLAPPGTNTGELFF	TRBV5-1	TRBJ2-2
CASSRQGSTDTQYF	TRBV19	TRBJ2-3
CARDTRCHSNQPQHF	TRBV12-5	TRBJ1-5
CASSLTRGLEQYF	TRBV7-8	TRBJ2-7
CASSLERRNNEQFF	TRBV11-2	TRBJ2-1
CASSQPSGTQETQYF	TRBV4-1	TRBJ2-5
CASSSPTVNTEAFF	TRBV28	TRBJ1-1
CASSRGDPSTEAFF	TRBV7-9	TRBJ1-1
CASSLAPRFTDTQYF	TRBV7-8	TRBJ2-3
CSASGPGLDGYTF	TRBV20-1	TRBJ1-2
CASSTQVYNEQFF	TRBV19	TRBJ2-1